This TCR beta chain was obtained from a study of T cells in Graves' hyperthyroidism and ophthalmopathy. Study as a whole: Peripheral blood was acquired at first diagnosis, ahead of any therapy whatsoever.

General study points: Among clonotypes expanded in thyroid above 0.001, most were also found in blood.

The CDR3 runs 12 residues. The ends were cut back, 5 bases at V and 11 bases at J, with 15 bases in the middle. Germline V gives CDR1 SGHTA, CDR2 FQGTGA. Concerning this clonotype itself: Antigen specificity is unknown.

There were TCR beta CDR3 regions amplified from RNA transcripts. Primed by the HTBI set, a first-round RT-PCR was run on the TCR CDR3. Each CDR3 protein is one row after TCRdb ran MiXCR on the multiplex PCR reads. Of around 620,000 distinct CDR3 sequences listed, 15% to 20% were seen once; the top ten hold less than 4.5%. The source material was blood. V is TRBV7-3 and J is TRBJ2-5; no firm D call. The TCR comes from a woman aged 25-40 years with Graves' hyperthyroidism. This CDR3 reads CASSPGWALQYF. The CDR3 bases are TGTGCCAGCAGCCCAGGATGGGCGCTACAGTACTTC.